One TCR beta chain is described in this entry. The germline V gene encodes CDR1 MNHEY and CDR2 SVGAGI. V shed 5 bases and J shed 2 bases, with 13 bases lying between them. The CDR3 extends over 15 amino acids. These data are taken from a study of CD8 T cells in ankylosing spondylitis. TCRdb itself ran the 5' RACE reads through MiXCR, one entry per CDR3 protein. The table includes approximately 88,000 distinct CDR3 sequences, 7.5% to 9% detected once. This clonotype was sampled from a male donor with ankylosing spondylitis or in good health (not recorded which). The V gene is TRBV6-5, the J gene TRBJ1-3; a possible D gene is TRBD1 (5 bases). The sample taken for sequencing was blood, either unsorted or a sorted T cell fraction (not recorded which). In DNA form, the CDR3 reads TGTGCCAGCAGTACTCAGGGTCCGACTGGAAACACCATATATTTT. The encoded protein is CASSTQGPTGNTIYF.